The following is a T cell receptor (beta chain) sequence with its context. These data belong to a study of control samples from healthy donors and cancer patients. The table came from immunoSEQ multiplex PCR; TCRdb's copy has only in-frame clones and leaves some out. The sample carries approximately 86,000 clones, roughly 84% recorded once. V lost 3 bases and J lost 4, with 17 bases in between. CDR1 and CDR2 (germline): SGHRS, YFSETQ. The CDR3 sequence is 16 residues long. The V call is TRBV5-1, the J call TRBJ1-3; a possible D gene is TRBD1 (6 bases). Sequencing used blood. The receptor's source is a woman aged 35 to 49 in good health. CDR3 amino acids: CASSSGSGTHGNTIYF. In nucleotides, the CDR3 is TGCGCCAGCAGCTCTGGGTCCGGGACACACGGAAACACCATATATTTT.